A selection of T cell receptor beta chains follows, all from one sample in a study of vaccination effects on CD4 cells after COVID-19. These TCRs are of unknown antigen specificity. Clones were read by immunoSEQ multiplex PCR, and TCRdb kept only the in-frame ones, dropping some. The sample carries 25,000 to 35,000 clones, about 73% recorded once. The sample consisted of CD4+ T cells from PBMCs cultured without peptide, taken before COVID-19 vaccination. These receptors were taken from a human donor who received a COVID-19 vaccine. The CDR3 runs from the conserved cysteine through the conserved F or W. D genes are given only for firm matches. For some rows the clone size is stated as once, few or many, or as a class when expanded; others skip it.

>-|TRBV18|TRBJ1-6|-
CASSPPGFPPLHF
TGTGCCAGCTCACCACCGGGTTTTCCACCCCTCCACTTT
>-|TRBV7-2|TRBJ2-1|-
CASSLILWAVLRDEQFF
TGTGCCAGCAGCTTAATTTTATGGGCGGTTCTGAGGGATGAGCAGTTCTTC
>-|TRBV6-5|TRBJ1-5|TRBD1
CASTLQGLGNQPQHF
TGTGCCAGCACTTTACAGGGGCTCGGCAATCAGCCCCAGCATTTT
>-|TRBV6-1|TRBJ2-3|-
CASSDPPFKTDTQYF
TGTGCCAGCAGTGACCCTCCTTTCAAGACAGATACGCAGTATTTT
>-|TRBV2|TRBJ2-5|-
CASSEQLVSRETQYF
TGTGCCAGCAGTGAACAACTTGTTTCCAGGGAGACCCAGTACTTC
>-|TRBV12-5|TRBJ1-2|-
CASGYRDMGRSNYGYTF
TGTGCTAGTGGTTATCGGGACATGGGAAGGTCGAACTATGGCTACACCTTC
>-|TRBV5-5|TRBJ1-6|-
CASSSTGGYSPLHF
TGTGCCAGCAGCTCGACGGGGGGGTATTCACCCCTCCACTTT
>few|TRBV27|TRBJ1-5|-
CASTIYSNQPQHF
TGTGCCAGCACCATTTATAGCAATCAGCCCCAGCATTTT
>-|TRBV7-9|TRBJ2-1|-
CASSLMSQAHNEQFF
TGTGCCAGCAGCTTAATGTCACAGGCCCACAATGAGCAGTTCTTC
>medium-sized|TRBV2|TRBJ1-2|TRBD1
CASRADRGYYGYTF
TGTGCCAGCAGGGCCGACAGGGGGTACTATGGCTACACCTTC
>-|TRBV30|TRBJ2-1|-
CAWSRRLGGANEQFF
TGTGCCTGGAGCCGACGACTAGGGGGGGCCAATGAGCAGTTCTTC
>-|TRBV19|TRBJ1-2|-
CASSFPDSVYGYTF
TGTGCCAGTAGTTTTCCCGACAGTGTCTATGGCTACACCTTC
>-|TRBV5-4|TRBJ1-2|-
CASSLAGNYGYTF
TGTGCCAGCAGCTTGGCAGGGAACTATGGCTACACCTTC
>medium-sized|TRBV4-1|TRBJ2-7|-
CASSQGTLSYSYEQYF
TGCGCCAGCAGCCAAGGTACGCTCAGCTACTCCTACGAGCAGTACTTC
>-|TRBV19|TRBJ2-7|TRBD1
CASSIDTGVFAYEQYF
TGTGCCAGTAGTATAGATACAGGGGTCTTCGCCTACGAGCAGTACTTC
>-|TRBV5-4|TRBJ1-2|-
CASSLFGANGYTF
TGTGCCAGCAGCTTGTTCGGGGCGAATGGCTACACCTTC